The rows below give T cell receptor beta chains drawn from one sample of a study of blood T cell repertoires in COVID-19. Here immunoSEQ multiplex PCR was the method, and the copy in TCRdb shows in-frame clones only, minus some. The sample has 200,000 to 250,000 clones, 84% seen once; the top ten hold 7.8%. Sequencing was done on a sample of peripheral blood. The receptors originated from a woman of 80 years or more with COVID-19, enrolled during active disease. CDR3s include the opening cysteine and the closing phenylalanine or tryptophan. A D gene is named only where the DNA matches it firmly. A row's size may be missing; if present it is once, few, many or a size class.

D: -
V: TRBV27
size: -
length: 15
J: TRBJ1-6
DNA: TGTGCCAGCAGTTTTGGTACAGAAGCTAATTCACCCCTCCACTTT
CDR3: CASSFGTEANSPLHF

D: TRBD1
V: TRBV29-1
size: -
length: 15
J: TRBJ2-3
DNA: TGCAGCGTAGCGACAGGGACCTCGCTGGCAGATACGCAGTATTTT
CDR3: CSVATGTSLADTQYF

D: TRBD2
V: TRBV2
size: once
length: 14
J: TRBJ2-5
DNA: TGTGCCAGCAGTGAAGCTCTAGCGGGAGAGACCCAGTACTTC
CDR3: CASSEALAGETQYF

D: -
V: TRBV10-1
size: -
length: 14
J: TRBJ2-5
DNA: TGCGCCAGCAGAAAGTTGCGGCGGGGAGAGACCCAGTACTTC
CDR3: CASRKLRRGETQYF

D: TRBD1
V: TRBV5-1
size: few
length: 14
J: TRBJ1-5
DNA: TGCGCCAGCAGCTTGGGGACAGGGCTTCAGCCCCAGCATTTT
CDR3: CASSLGTGLQPQHF

D: -
V: TRBV2
size: -
length: 12
J: TRBJ2-1
DNA: TGTGCCAGCAGTCCCCCCAGGGTTGAGCAGTTCTTC
CDR3: CASSPPRVEQFF

D: -
V: TRBV19
size: -
length: 15
J: TRBJ2-5
DNA: TGTGCCAGTAACATGCGGACAGACCCTCAAGAGACCCAGTACTTC
CDR3: CASNMRTDPQETQYF

D: -
V: TRBV29-1
size: -
length: 12
J: TRBJ2-5
DNA: TGCAGCGTCCGAGACAGTCCGGAGACCCAGTACTTC
CDR3: CSVRDSPETQYF

D: TRBD2
V: TRBV5-1
size: -
length: 15
J: TRBJ2-1
DNA: TGCGCCAGCAGCGTGACTAGCGGGTCATACAATGAGCAGTTCTTC
CDR3: CASSVTSGSYNEQFF

D: -
V: TRBV6-5
size: few
length: 14
J: TRBJ1-2
DNA: TGTGCCAGCAGACCGAGGTCGCCAGCCTATGGCTACACCTTC
CDR3: CASRPRSPAYGYTF